This T cell receptor (beta chain) was observed in a study of graft-versus-host responses after intestinal transplantation. The overall study: Among the recipients, all got anti-thymocyte globulin induction and then tacrolimus and steroids for two to four years. Findings of the study overall: The recipient marrow held GvH clones, and some of them showed up first in ileum or blood. An association linked early post-transplant HvG declines with peak circulating GvH clone levels.

The CDR3 extends over 15 amino acids. In germline, CDR1 is SGHRS, CDR2 YFSETQ. V shed 0 bases and J shed 3 bases, with 12 bases lying between them. Assay: immunoSEQ multiplex PCR; the TCRdb copy retains only in-frame clones and omits some. Of 9,600 or so clones in the sample, roughly 96% were seen once. This clone was detected a few times. The antigen is unknown. The input for sequencing was bone marrow, taken 521 days after intestinal transplantation. The TCR comes from a human patient who received an intestinal transplant, so some T cells may come from the graft donor. The chain carries TRBV5-1 and TRBJ2-5; D may be TRBD2 (5 bases). CDR3 protein: CASSLGIRTEETQYF. The CDR3 DNA reads TGCGCCAGCAGCTTGGGCATCAGGACTGAAGAGACCCAGTACTTC.